These 21 T cell receptor beta chains originate from one sample sequenced in a study of CD8+CD57+ T cells in acquired aplastic anemia. Flow cytometry had shown expanded CD8+CD57+ cells in the patients chosen for sequencing. The template for TCR beta VDJ and CDR3 sequence profiling was genomic DNA. TCRdb fed the reads into MiXCR, producing one record per CDR3 protein. The repertoire consists of 150,000 to 200,000 distinct CDR3 sequences, with about 64% occurring once and the leading ten covering under 60%. The sample taken for sequencing was sorted CD4+, CD8+, or CD8+CD57+ T cells (not recorded which) from PBMCs. The receptor source for this set is a human donor with aplastic anemia.

There are a few counts of this clonotype. The chain employs TRBV7-2 and TRBJ1-6; D is uncertain. This CDR3 comprises 14 residues. Between the trimmed V and J ends, which lost 4 bases and 7 bases, there was a span of 11 bases. Germline V gives CDR1 SGHTA, CDR2 FQGNSA. The CDR3 is CASSSLLTNSPLHF. CDR3 coding DNA: TGTGCCAGCAGCTCCCTTTTGACGAATTCACCCCTCCACTTT.

Concerning this clonotype: The junction departs from germline at one end; a sequencing error may be responsible. J is TRBJ1-1 and V is TRBV10-1; D is unresolved. The CDR3 is 12 amino acids. From germline, CDR1 is WNHNN and CDR2 SYGVQD (reference sequence). Here the CDR3 reads CASSVGETEAFF. CDR3 nucleotide sequence: TGTGCCAGCAGTGTAGGAGAGACTGAAGCTTTCTTT.

The chain is built from TRBV2 and TRBJ1-4, with D unresolved. CDR3 length equals 14 residues. Germline-derived CDR1 and CDR2 are SNHLY and FYNNEI. Trimming removed 7 bases at V and 1 base at J, with 10 bases between. The DNA for the CDR3 is TGTGCCAGCACCTCGTTCCTAACTAATGAAAAACTGTTTTTT. It is translated as CASTSFLTNEKLFF.

This clonotype was seen at least ten times. Given a much more abundant clone one base away, this may be a read error. The chain joins TRBV29-1 to TRBJ1-1; D is uncertain. The length of the CDR3 is 12 residues. Per the germline V gene, CDR1 is SQVTM and CDR2 is ANQGSEA. Between the trimmed V and J ends, which lost 0 bases and 4 bases, there was a span of 6 bases. The CDR3 coding sequence is TGCAGCGTTGAAGAGGGAAGCACTGAAGCTTTCTTT. Translated, it gives CSVEEGSTEAFF.

This clonotype came up many times. V gene TRBV5-1 combines with J gene TRBJ2-7; 8 nucleotides align to TRBD1. Germline values: CDR1 SGHRS, CDR2 YFSETQ. Trimming at V came to 4 bases and at J to 5 bases, leaving 8 bases not matched to a gene. The CDR3 is made up of 14 amino acids. The CDR3 loop is CASSRVGQGDEQYF. CDR3 bases: TGCGCCAGCAGCCGGGTAGGACAGGGTGACGAGCAGTACTTC.

The chain employs TRBV5-4 and TRBJ1-3; D ambiguous. This CDR3 is 15 amino acids long. Between the trimmed V and J ends, which lost 3 bases and 0 bases, there was a span of 10 bases. Germline V gives CDR1 SGHNT, CDR2 YYREEE (reference sequence). DNA for the CDR3: TGTGCCAGCAGCTATCCAGGACCCTCTGGAAACACCATATATTTT. Translating gives CASSYPGPSGNTIYF.

The CDR3 coding sequence is TGTGCCAGCAGTGAAAGGGACCTCCACTTT. It is translated as CASSERDLHF. The rearrangement uses TRBV2 and TRBJ1-6; D not certain. The CDR3 totals 10 residues. Between the trimmed V and J ends, which lost 2 bases and 15 bases, there was a span of 5 bases. Germline CDR1 reads SNHLY; CDR2 reads FYNNEI.

The V call is TRBV9, the J call TRBJ2-5; 8 bases map to TRBD1. V lost 0 bases and J lost 5; bases outside the gene matches: 9. The CDR3 extends over 16 amino acids. CDR1 is SGDLS and CDR2 is YYNGEE in the germline V gene. Written as DNA, the CDR3 is TGTGCCAGCAGCGTAGGGGGCGGACAGGGATTTGAGACCCAGTACTTC. As protein: CASSVGGGQGFETQYF.

The chain has TRBV20-1 and TRBJ2-1; 11 nucleotides align to TRBD2. J lost 5 bases, V lost 4 bases, and 1 base had no gene match. This CDR3 is 13 amino acids long. CDR1 is DFQATT, CDR2 SNEGSKA, per germline (reference sequence). The CDR3 DNA reads TGCAGTGCTACGGGACTAGCGGACAATGAGCAGTTCTTC. Translating gives CSATGLADNEQFF.

The chain carries TRBV6-4 and TRBJ2-5, with 9 bases fitting TRBD2. This CDR3 spans 13 amino acids. Germline V gene lookup returns CDR1 MRHNA and CDR2 SNTAGT. V lost 6 bases to trimming and J lost 4 bases; unmatched junction nucleotides: 3. This CDR3 reads CASSGLASETQYF. The DNA of the CDR3 is TGTGCCAGCAGCGGACTAGCGTCAGAGACCCAGTACTTC.

The J gene is TRBJ2-1, the V gene TRBV29-1; no definite D call. V was clipped by 5 bases and J by 5 bases, with 10 bases between them. The CDR3 is 12 amino acids. The V gene's germline CDR1 is SQVTM and CDR2 ANQGSEA. The CDR3 spells CSVKRPHNEQFF. The CDR3 nucleotides read TGCAGCGTTAAAAGGCCCCACAATGAGCAGTTCTTC.

The chain joins TRBV15 to TRBJ2-4, with 9 bases aligning to TRBD1. The CDR3 totals 16 residues. Per germline, CDR1 LNHNV and CDR2 YYDKDF (reference sequence). Trimming took 2 bases from V and 7 from J; bases not matched to a gene: 9. This CDR3 is CATSRLTGGSTNIQYF. CDR3 bases: TGTGCCACCAGCAGACTCACAGGGGGCTCTACCAACATTCAGTACTTC.

This clonotype was counted a single time. The CDR3 DNA follows: TGTGCCAGTAGGGCCTACGCGGGGCTATACAATGAGCAGTTCTTC. It yields the protein CASRAYAGLYNEQFF. The V gene is TRBV19, the J gene TRBJ2-1, with D maybe TRBD2 (6 bases). Germline lookup yields CDR1 LNHDA and CDR2 SQIVND (reference sequence). The CDR3 is made up of 15 amino acids. V was pared by 6 bases and J by 4 bases, with 16 bases between.

V is TRBV20-1 and J is TRBJ2-7, with TRBD2 matching 12 bases. The CDR3 has 13 residues. Germline CDR1 and CDR2: DFQATT and SNEGSKA (reference sequence). With 5 bases clipped from V and 4 bases from J, the junction kept 3 bases outside the gene matches. The DNA of the CDR3 is TGCAGTGCTTGGGGACTAGCGGGTTACGAGCAGTACTTC. Translated, it gives CSAWGLAGYEQYF.

Remarks on this clonotype: This may be a read error: a much more frequent sequence differs by one nucleotide. The chain uses TRBV3-2 and TRBJ2-3; TRBD2 is the table's D call and was not checked against the DNA. TRBV3-2 is listed as a pseudogene. CDR3 length: 17 residues. In DNA form, the CDR3 reads TGTGCCAGCAGCCAAAGTAATCCAGCGGGTTACGCAGATACGCAGTATTTT. It yields the protein CASSQSNPAGYADTQYF.

This clonotype was seen only a few times. The CDR3 sequence: CSVEFASGRDHEQYF. CDR3 sequence (DNA): TGCAGCGTTGAGTTCGCTAGCGGGAGGGATCACGAGCAGTACTTC. This chain uses TRBV29-1 with TRBJ2-7; 12 positions match TRBD2. Germline assignment: CDR1 SQVTM and CDR2 ANQGSEA. J gave up 5 bases and V 3 bases, and 8 bases lay outside the gene matches. There are 15 residues in the CDR3.

The V call is TRBV24-1, the J call TRBJ1-2, with D possibly TRBD1 on 6 matching bases. Germline V lookup: CDR1 KGHDR, CDR2 SFDVKD. This CDR3 region has 12 residues. The ends were cut back, 10 bases at V and 3 bases at J, with 11 bases in the middle. The CDR3 DNA reads TGTGCCACTCAGGGGACGGACTATGGCTACACCTTC. Its protein is CATQGTDYGYTF.

This clonotype was observed at least ten times. The chain recombines TRBV2 with TRBJ1-1; D not certain. Trimming pared 11 bases from V and 0 bases from J, leaving 19 bases between. Germline V lookup: CDR1 SNHLY, CDR2 FYNNEI. CDR3 length: 15 amino acids. The CDR3: CADYPPADMNTEAFF. The CDR3 DNA reads as TGTGCCGACTACCCCCCGGCAGACATGAACACTGAAGCTTTCTTT.

The rearrangement links TRBV10-3 to TRBJ1-2; tentatively, D is TRBD1 (5 bases). V lost 0 bases to trimming and J lost 5 bases, with 19 bases between them. The CDR3 covers 17 residues. CDR1 and CDR2 from the germline V gene are ENHRY and SYGVKD. In DNA, the CDR3 is TGTGCCATCAGTGAGTCGAGGGAGGGGAGATATTTGTATGGCTACACCTTC. Protein: CAISESREGRYLYGYTF.

This clonotype was detected many times. The chain carries TRBV4-3 and TRBJ1-1; D perhaps matches TRBD1 (6 bases). V lost 0 bases, J lost 4 bases, and 21 bases lay in between. The CDR3 spans 18 residues. CDR1 is LGHNA and CDR2 is YSLEER in the germline V gene. CDR3 DNA: TGCGCCAGCAGCCAAGATAGCGCAGCAGGGGAAAGAGGCACTGAAGCTTTCTTT. Protein product: CASSQDSAAGERGTEAFF.

A remark on this clonotype: Its ends do not fully match the called genes, so a read error is possible. The chain employs TRBV7-8 and TRBJ1-1; TRBD1 agrees at 10 bases. The CDR3 consists of 14 residues. Germline V gives CDR1 SGHVS, CDR2 FQNEAQ. CDR3 sequence reads: CASSGGDRGTEAFF. The CDR3 region has the DNA TGTGCCAGCAGCGGGGGGGACAGGGGAACTGAGGCTTTCTTT. The full variable domain, its missing parts supplied by reference TRBV7-8 and TRBJ1-1, is GAGVSQSPRYKVAKRGQDVALRCDPISGHVSLFWYQQALGQGPEFLTYFQNEAQLDKSGLPSDRFFAERPEGSVSTLKIQRTQQEDSAVYLCASSGGDRGTEAFFGQGTRLTVV.